These 21 T cell receptor beta chains share one sample of origin, sequenced in a study of cytomegalovirus exposure and HLA in healthy donors. 60 Vbeta and 13 Jbeta primers were used in PCR. Only in-frame clones appear in the TCRdb table, and some are missing; sequencing was by immunoSEQ multiplex PCR. The sample holds 100,000 to 150,000 clones. The material sequenced was PBMCs. These receptors were taken from a woman aged 40-49 years in good health and CMV-seronegative.

The chain employs TRBV4-1 and TRBJ2-7, with 9 bases aligning to TRBD1. Unmatched junction bases numbered 6, after V lost 5 bases and J lost 1 base. Germline V gene data show CDR1 as MGHRA and CDR2 as YSYEKL. The CDR3 length is 15 residues. Here the CDR3 DNA reads TGCGCCAGCAGCTATCTGACAGGGGGATCCTACGAGCAGTACTTC. This sequence encodes CASSYLTGGSYEQYF.

The chain is built from TRBV2 and TRBJ1-2; D perhaps matches TRBD1 (5 bases). This CDR3 has 14 residues. Germline V gene sequence: CDR1 SNHLY, CDR2 FYNNEI. V lost 3 bases and J lost 8, with 16 bases in between. CDR3 sequence (DNA): TGTGCCAGCAGTGAGACGGCGGGGGGGAAAGGCTACACCTTC. Its translation is CASSETAGGKGYTF.

This chain links TRBV7-8 with TRBJ2-5, with D tentatively TRBD2 (5 bases). Trimming removed 7 bases at V and 2 bases at J, with 14 bases between. This CDR3 is built from 14 residues. Looked up from germline, CDR1 is SGHVS and CDR2 is FQNEAQ. CDR3 loop: CASTHPGFQETQYF. The CDR3 nucleotides read TGTGCCAGCACCCATCCGGGATTTCAAGAGACCCAGTACTTC.

The J gene is TRBJ2-5, the V gene TRBV19, with D perhaps TRBD1 (8 bases). Per germline, CDR1 LNHDA and CDR2 SQIVND (reference sequence). V was clipped by 1 base and J by 6 bases, with 18 bases between them. The CDR3 spans 16 residues. The DNA for the CDR3 is TGTGCCAGTAGTATAGGGAGCGACAGGGGAGGGAAGACCCAGTACTTC. It translates to CASSIGSDRGGKTQYF.

Here the CDR3 reads CAISEGDRANTEAFF. The CDR3, as DNA: TGTGCCATCAGTGAGGGGGACAGGGCGAACACTGAAGCTTTCTTT. V and J are TRBV10-3 and TRBJ1-1, with 9 bases identical to TRBD1. The V gene's germline CDR1 is ENHRY and CDR2 SYGVKD. Germline trimming cut 2 bases from V and 1 base from J; bases unmatched to any gene: 2. There are 15 residues in the CDR3.

This chain connects TRBV7-3 to TRBJ1-6; D is possibly TRBD1 (6 bases). Germline values: CDR1 SGHTA, CDR2 FQGTGA. The CDR3 is made up of 16 amino acids. V dropped 4 bases and J dropped 6 bases, with 16 bases sitting between them. CDR3 nucleotides: TGTGCCAGCAGCTGGACGGGGGGGCCCGGTAATTCACCCCTCCACTTT. This sequence encodes CASSWTGGPGNSPLHF.

V and J are TRBV19 and TRBJ2-3; TRBD2 might be the D (7 bases). The V end lost 8 bases, the J end lost 2 bases, and 14 bases lay between the germline ends. The CDR3 length is 14 residues. Germline CDR1 reads LNHDA; CDR2 reads SQIVND (reference sequence). CDR3 protein: CASGSGGLTDTQYF. The CDR3 bases are TGTGCCAGTGGTTCGGGGGGCCTCACAGATACGCAGTATTTT.

V is TRBV9 and J is TRBJ2-7, with 7 bases identical to TRBD1. The V gene's germline CDR1 is SGDLS and CDR2 YYNGEE. V lost 4 bases and J lost 0; bases outside the gene matches: 10. CDR3 length: 16 amino acids. This CDR3 is CASSSRTGAPSYEQYF. The DNA of the CDR3 is TGTGCCAGCAGCTCCCGTACAGGGGCCCCCTCCTACGAGCAGTACTTC.

This sequence joins TRBV4-2 and TRBJ1-4, with 7 bases lining up with TRBD1. Trimming removed 4 bases from V and 0 bases from J; junction bases left unmatched: 8. From germline, CDR1 is LGHNA and CDR2 YNFKEQ. CDR3 length: 17 amino acids. DNA for the CDR3: TGTGCCAGCAGCCCCCGACAGGGCGGGTCAACTAATGAAAAACTGTTTTTT. This encodes CASSPRQGGSTNEKLFF.

This chain links TRBV7-3 with TRBJ2-5; D is perhaps TRBD2 (6 bases). The V and J ends lost 5 bases and 5 bases respectively, with 12 bases between them. CDR1 SGHTA and CDR2 FQGTGA come from the germline V gene. The CDR3 consists of 13 residues. CDR3 sequence: CASSIGRGETQYF. DNA for the CDR3: TGTGCCAGCAGCATTGGACGGGGGGAGACCCAGTACTTC.

The chain joins TRBV30 to TRBJ1-6; D is uncertain. Germline CDR1 GTSNPN, CDR2 SVGIG (reference sequence). The CDR3 extends over 18 amino acids. The V and J ends lost 5 bases and 4 bases respectively, with 24 bases between them. CDR3 amino acids: CAWPSPLPTNYYNSPLHF. The DNA for the CDR3 is TGTGCCTGGCCTAGTCCCCTTCCCACCAACTATTATAATTCACCCCTCCACTTT.

This rearrangement joins TRBV18 to TRBJ2-2; D ambiguous. Germline V lookup: CDR1 KGHSH, CDR2 LQKENI. Trimming removed 1 base from V and 3 bases from J, with 6 bases in between. The CDR3 has 14 residues. CDR3 DNA sequence: TGTGCCAGCTCACCACAATTCGACACCGGGGAGCTGTTTTTT. Translating it yields CASSPQFDTGELFF.

V usage is TRBV4-1 and J usage is TRBJ2-5, with a possible D match to TRBD2 (5 bases). Trimming cost V 8 bases and J 5 bases, with 18 bases left between them. Germline V CDR1 and CDR2: MGHRA, YSYEKL. The length of the CDR3 is 14 residues. CDR3 DNA: TGCGCCAGCCGCGGGTCCCCTCCCCGGGAGACCCAGTACTTC. The encoded protein is CASRGSPPRETQYF.

The chain carries TRBV19 and TRBJ2-7; 9 bases map to TRBD1. Germline CDR1 is LNHDA and CDR2 is SQIVND (reference sequence). Unmatched junction bases numbered 11, after V lost 7 bases and J lost 1 base. This CDR3 comprises 16 residues. The CDR3 protein is CASTPPPGQGSYEQYF. For the CDR3, the DNA is TGTGCCAGTACTCCCCCTCCGGGACAGGGTTCCTACGAGCAGTACTTC.

This sequence joins TRBV29-1 and TRBJ2-3; 12 bases line up with TRBD1. Trimming removed 6 bases from V and 4 bases from J; junction bases left unmatched: 11. The CDR3 covers 16 residues. Looked up from germline, CDR1 is SQVTM and CDR2 is ANQGSEA. CDR3: CSVDSRDRGPADTQYF. The CDR3 DNA reads as TGCAGCGTCGATTCGAGGGACAGGGGGCCGGCAGATACGCAGTATTTT.

The CDR3 coding sequence is TGTGCCAGCAGCTTAGGCCCCTACGCGGAGCAGTACGTC. Amino acids: CASSLGPYAEQYV. The chain recombines TRBV7-2 with TRBJ2-7; D gene uncertain. In germline, CDR1 is SGHTA, CDR2 FQGNSA. This CDR3 has 13 amino acids. Trimming cost V 1 base and J 7 bases, with 11 bases left between them.

CDR3 in DNA: TGTGCCAGCAGTTCCCCGAGAGATACGCAGTATTTT. Amino acid sequence: CASSSPRDTQYF. V is TRBV6-5 and J is TRBJ2-3; D gene uncertain. CDR3 length: 12 amino acids. CDR1 is MNHEY, CDR2 SVGAGI, per germline. Trimming removed 4 bases at V and 5 bases at J, with 7 bases between.

The V gene is TRBV7-9, the J gene TRBJ1-2; 7 bases are a match to TRBD1. Germline V gene data show CDR1 as SEHNR and CDR2 as FQNEAQ (reference sequence). CDR3 length: 17 amino acids. After removal of 2 bases from V and 2 bases from J, the junction contained 11 bases not matched to a gene. The CDR3 here is CASSLNVGRGLNYGYTF. The CDR3 bases are TGTGCCAGCAGCTTAAATGTGGGCAGGGGGTTGAACTATGGCTACACCTTC.

The rearrangement links TRBV18 to TRBJ2-1; TRBD2 might be the D (6 bases). CDR3 length equals 16 residues. Trimming took off 3 bases at V and 1 base at J, with 13 bases between the two ends. CDR1 and CDR2 (germline): KGHSH, LQKENI. This CDR3 is CASSPFQGGSYNEQFF. The CDR3 nucleotides are TGTGCCAGCTCACCGTTCCAGGGAGGTTCCTACAATGAGCAGTTCTTC.

For this clone: An end of the junction does not agree with germline; a read error may underlie this. The gene calls are TRBV19 and TRBJ1-6; D is undetermined. The germline V gene has CDR1 LNHDA and CDR2 SQIVND (reference sequence). This CDR3 contains 13 residues. Here the CDR3 reads CASSIDPSSTLHF. CDR3 DNA: TGTGCCAGTAGTATAGACCCCAGTTCAACCCTCCACTTT.

The CDR3, as DNA: TGTGCCAGCAGCTCGGTGGGGAGTTGGGGCACCGGGGAGCTGTTTTTT. This translates into CASSSVGSWGTGELFF. The rearrangement links TRBV7-9 to TRBJ2-2, with D perhaps matching TRBD2 (5 bases). CDR1 is SEHNR and CDR2 is FQNEAQ in the germline V gene (reference sequence). Deletions cut 4 bases from V and 4 bases from J, with 16 bases between. CDR3 length equals 16 residues.